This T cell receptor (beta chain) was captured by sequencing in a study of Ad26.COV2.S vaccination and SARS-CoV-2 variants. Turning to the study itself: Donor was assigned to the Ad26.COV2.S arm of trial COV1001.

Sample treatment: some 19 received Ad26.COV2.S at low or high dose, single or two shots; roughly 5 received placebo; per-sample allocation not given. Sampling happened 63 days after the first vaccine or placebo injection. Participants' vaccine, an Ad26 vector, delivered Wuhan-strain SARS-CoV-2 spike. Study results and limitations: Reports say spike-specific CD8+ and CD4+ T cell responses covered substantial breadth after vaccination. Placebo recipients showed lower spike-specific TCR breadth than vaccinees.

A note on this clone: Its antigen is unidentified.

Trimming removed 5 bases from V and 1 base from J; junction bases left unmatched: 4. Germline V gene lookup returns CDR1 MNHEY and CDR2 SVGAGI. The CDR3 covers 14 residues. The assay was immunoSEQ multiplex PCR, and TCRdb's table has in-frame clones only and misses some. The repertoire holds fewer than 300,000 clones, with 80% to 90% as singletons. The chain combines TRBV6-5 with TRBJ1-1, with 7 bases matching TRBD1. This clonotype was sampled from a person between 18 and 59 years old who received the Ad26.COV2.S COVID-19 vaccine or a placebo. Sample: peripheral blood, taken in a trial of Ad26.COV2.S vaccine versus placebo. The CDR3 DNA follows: TGTGCCAGCAGTACCAACAGGGGGAACACTGAAGCTTTCTTT. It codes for CASSTNRGNTEAFF.